This T cell receptor beta chain was identified in a study of monozygotic twins with inflammatory bowel disease (dated by TCRdb to about 2019). Some background on the complete study: The full study comprised approximately 28 monozygotic twin pairs: nine German pairs (four IBD-concordant, five IBD-discordant) and 19 IBD-discordant Danish pairs. Each individual had, on average, about 151 000 unique TCRalpha sequences and 181 000 unique TCRbeta sequences available for analysis. The search for disease-associated traits relied mainly on comparing, within discordant pairs, IBD patients with their genetically identical healthy co-twins. On the study overall, not on this receptor specifically: Because patients were on differing immunosuppressive treatments, the repertoires may have picked up extra background noise and inter-individual variability. IBD patients had lower TCRbeta repertoire diversity, measured by the inverse Simpson index, than their healthy co-twins. No single strong signal or clonotype linked to IBD turned up in the results, so the idea that one exists was not supported. Compared with healthy twins, IBD patients shared fewer clonotypes with other individuals, and the difference was most pronounced in patients with signs of disease activity. Concordant and discordant twins showed no difference in repertoire similarity, possibly because of limited statistical power. The analysis was unable to tell different T cell subtypes apart.

Taken from cysteine to phenylalanine, the CDR3 has 15 residues. No DNA is given. The germline V gene supplies CDR1 KGHSH and CDR2 LQKENI. From each donor, a roughly 2.7 ml peripheral blood sample was drawn into PAXgene tubes and stored at -80 degrees C. Without T cell sorting, total RNA was isolated from whole blood using the PAXgene blood miRNA kit on an automated QIAcube. Peripheral blood from monozygotic twin pairs concordant or discordant for inflammatory bowel disease was subjected to deep TCRalpha and TCRbeta repertoire profiling with unique molecular barcoding. Smoking habits were recorded for all twin pairs, and each individual was classified as a current, former or never smoker. The library came from 5' RACE. Each TCR library was prepared from roughly 3.5 ug of total RNA. For each sample, cDNA synthesis was carried out in eight separate reactions using SMARTScribe reverse transcriptase. During cDNA synthesis, unique molecular identifiers containing a 6-nucleotide sample barcode were introduced by template switching. Amplification of TCRalpha and TCRbeta cDNA involved two nested PCRs of approximately 16 and 10 cycles, and each PCR was followed by bead purification. Before amplification, the cDNA was treated with uracil DNA-glycosylase and purified using the QIAquick PCR purification kit. In the second PCR, Illumina TruSeq-compatible adapters and sample-specific barcodes were added. Library quality and concentration were assessed using TapeStation and Qubit, and approximately 5 ng of each library was pooled. Sequencing of the pooled libraries was done on an Illumina HiSeq2500 single-index Rapid Run using custom sequencing primers and 2 x 100 bp reads. Per the source publication's procedure: MiGEC version 1.2.6 was used for UMI-based consensus assembly, which corrected PCR and sequencing errors. V(D)J alignment, clonotype assembly and CDR3 extraction were performed with MiXCR version 2.1.1. To normalise gene usage, clonotype sharing and MAIT/NKT TCR abundance, the analysis used the top 1000, 10 000 and 20 000 clonotypes per sample. After downsampling to 27 000 UMIs, diversity was calculated as the inverse Simpson index using the vegan R package. Paired Mann-Whitney U tests were applied to discordant twin pairs, and Benjamini-Hochberg correction was used for multiple testing. Each CDR3 protein sequence appears as one entry after TCRdb reprocessed the reads, and no DNA is included. These V and J calls originate from TCRdb's pipeline instead of the authors' own analysis. The sample's clone listing holds around 380,000 distinct CDR3 sequences. The ten largest clones take up more than 2% of the sample.

Points on this clonotype: It has no known antigen specificity.

The material sequenced was blood. Recombination joined TRBV18 with TRBJ1-4. This TCR was recovered from a human donor with ulcerative colitis or Crohn's disease, or a healthy co-twin of an affected twin (not recorded which). CDR3 loop: CASSRDLAGAEKLFF. This CDR3, with the reference TRBV18 and TRBJ1-4 proteins standing in past its ends, gives the full variable domain NAGVMQNPRHLVRRRGQEARLRCSPMKGHSHVYWYRQLPEEGLKFMVYLQKENIIDESGMPKERFSAEFPKEGPSILRIQQVVRGDSAAYFCASSRDLAGAEKLFFGSGTQLSVL.